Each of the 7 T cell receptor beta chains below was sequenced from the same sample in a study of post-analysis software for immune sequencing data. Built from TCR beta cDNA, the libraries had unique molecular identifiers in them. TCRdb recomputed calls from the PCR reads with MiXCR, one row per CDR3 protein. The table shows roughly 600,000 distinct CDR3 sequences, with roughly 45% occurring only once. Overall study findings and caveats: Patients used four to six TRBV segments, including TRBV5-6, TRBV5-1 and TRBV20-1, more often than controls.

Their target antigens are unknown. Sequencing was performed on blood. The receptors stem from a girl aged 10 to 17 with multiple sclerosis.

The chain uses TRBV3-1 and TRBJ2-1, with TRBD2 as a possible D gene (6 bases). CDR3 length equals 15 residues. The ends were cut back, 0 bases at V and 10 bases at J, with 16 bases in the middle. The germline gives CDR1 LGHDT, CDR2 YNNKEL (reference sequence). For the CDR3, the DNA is TGTGCCAGCAGCCAAGACGGGCGGGGTGACGGGGAGCAGTTCTTC. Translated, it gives CASSQDGRGDGEQFF.

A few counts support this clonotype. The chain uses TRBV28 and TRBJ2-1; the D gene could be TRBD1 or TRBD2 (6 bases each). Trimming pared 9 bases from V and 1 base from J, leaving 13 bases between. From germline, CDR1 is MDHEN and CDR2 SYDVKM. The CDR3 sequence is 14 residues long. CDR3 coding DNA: TGTGCCAGTACACGGGGGCCGTCCTACAATGAGCAGTTCTTC. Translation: CASTRGPSYNEQFF.

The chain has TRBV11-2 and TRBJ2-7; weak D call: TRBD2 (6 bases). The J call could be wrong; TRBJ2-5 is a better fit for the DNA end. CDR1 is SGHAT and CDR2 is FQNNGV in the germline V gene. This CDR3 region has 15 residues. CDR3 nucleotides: TGTGCCAGCAGCTTAGTGGGGGGACGGCAAGAGACCCAGTACTTC. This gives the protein CASSLVGGRQETQYF.

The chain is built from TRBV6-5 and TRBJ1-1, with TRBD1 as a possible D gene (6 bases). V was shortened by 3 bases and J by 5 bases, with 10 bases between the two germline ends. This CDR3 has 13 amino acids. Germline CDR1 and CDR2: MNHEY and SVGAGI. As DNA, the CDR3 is TGTGCCAGCAGTTATGGGGGGCGGACTGAAGCTTTCTTT. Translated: CASSYGGRTEAFF.

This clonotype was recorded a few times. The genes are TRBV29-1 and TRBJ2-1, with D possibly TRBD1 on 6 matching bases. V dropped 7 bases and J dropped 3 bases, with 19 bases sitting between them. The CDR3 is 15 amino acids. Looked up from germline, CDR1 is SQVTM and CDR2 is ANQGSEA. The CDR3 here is CSAEGWGQVYNEQFF. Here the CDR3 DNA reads TGCAGCGCCGAGGGATGGGGACAAGTCTACAATGAGCAGTTCTTC.

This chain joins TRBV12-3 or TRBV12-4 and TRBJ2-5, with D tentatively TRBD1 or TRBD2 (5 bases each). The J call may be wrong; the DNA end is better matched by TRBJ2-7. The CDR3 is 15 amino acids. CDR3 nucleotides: TGTGCCAGCAGTTTACGTTGGGACCCTGGCCACGAGCAGTACTTC. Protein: CASSLRWDPGHEQYF.

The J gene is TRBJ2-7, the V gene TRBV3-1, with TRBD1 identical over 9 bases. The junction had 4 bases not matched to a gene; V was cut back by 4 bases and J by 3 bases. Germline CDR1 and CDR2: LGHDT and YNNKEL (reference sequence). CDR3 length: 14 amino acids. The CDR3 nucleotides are TGTGCCAGCAGCCGGCGGGACAGGGTCTACGAGCAGTACTTC. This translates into CASSRRDRVYEQYF.